This section outlines one T cell receptor (beta chain) sequence together with its context. CDR1 is SGHTA, CDR2 FQGNSA, per germline. Trimming cost V 3 bases and J 6 bases; bases outside gene matches: 5. This CDR3 has 14 amino acids. The data are from a study of blood T cell repertoires in COVID-19. The wider study: The samples span acute and convalescent COVID-19 from the United States, Italy and Spain.

As handled by the study authors: The authors estimated nucleated cell counts from reference gene primer amplification. Assay used: immunoSEQ multiplex PCR; TCRdb lists only in-frame clones, some missing. D and trimming were read from the DNA, whereas the V and J calls and clone size are those reported in that table. Of about 230,000 clones listed, around four fifths are singletons. What was sequenced was peripheral blood. The clonotype comes from an older man with acute or convalescent COVID-19. V gene TRBV7-2 combines with J gene TRBJ2-7, with 10 nucleotides matching TRBD1. The DNA for the CDR3 is TGTGCCAGCAGCTTCGACAGGGGGCGGTTCGAGCAGTACTTC. It specifies CASSFDRGRFEQYF.